The next 24 T cell receptor beta chains were all read from a single sample in a study of human T cells and chemical hapten exposure. Time point specified: patch test 1, 2 weeks after DPC sensitization. Indicated treatment: therapeutic diphenylcyclopropenone sensitization with weekly scalp DPC. One entry per CDR3 protein, called by TCRdb with MiXCR from the RACE reads. Seen here are 75,000 to 100,000 distinct CDR3 sequences, 9.5% to 15% observed once, and the top ten hold approximately 2%. The sample in question was whole blood, obtained in connection with sensitization to the hapten diphenylcyclopropenone (DPC). The receptors stem from a woman in her 40s with alopecia areata. Some clones in this sample may be carry-over from other donors' samples.

This clonotype came up a few times. The rearrangement uses TRBV13 and TRBJ2-4; unclear D gene. With 5 bases removed from V and 0 bases from J, the gap between germline ends came to 17 bases. The V gene's germline CDR1 is PRHDT and CDR2 FYEKMQ (reference sequence). The CDR3 runs 17 residues. The CDR3 sequence: CASSPKTLWVAKNIQYF. In nucleotides, the CDR3 is TGTGCCAGCAGCCCAAAAACGTTATGGGTAGCCAAAAACATTCAGTACTTC.

This chain joins TRBV11-2 and TRBJ1-1; no definite D call. V lost 2 bases to trimming and J lost 8 bases, with 9 bases between them. The CDR3 covers 12 residues. CDR1 is SGHAT and CDR2 is FQNNGV in the germline V gene. In DNA form, the CDR3 reads TGTGCCAGCAGCTTAACCCTCATCGAAGCTTTCTTT. Its translation: CASSLTLIEAFF. The whole variable domain, filled in from reference TRBV11-2 and TRBJ1-1, reads EAGVAQSPRYKIIEKRQSVAFWCNPISGHATLYWYQQILGQGPKLLIQFQNNGVVDDSQLPKDRFSAERLKGVDSTLKIQPAKLEDSAVYLCASSLTLIEAFFGQGTRLTVV.

The gene calls are TRBV7-2 and TRBJ2-4, with D possibly TRBD1 on 6 matching bases. The CDR3 runs 13 residues. Trimming took off 6 bases at V and 4 bases at J, with 10 bases between the two ends. CDR1 SGHTA and CDR2 FQGNSA come from the germline V gene. The CDR3 loop is CASSTDRKNIQYF. CDR3 nucleotides: TGTGCCAGCAGTACAGACAGGAAAAACATTCAGTACTTC.

The chain joins TRBV2 to TRBJ1-1; no clear D gene. Germline lookup yields CDR1 SNHLY and CDR2 FYNNEI. The CDR3 totals 13 residues. Trimming removed 6 bases from V and 2 bases from J, with 10 bases in between. The CDR3 protein is CASREFFNTEAFF. Written as DNA, the CDR3 is TGTGCCAGCAGGGAGTTCTTCAACACTGAAGCTTTCTTT.

This clonotype was found many times. The genes are TRBV6-4 and TRBJ2-3, with TRBD2 as a possible D gene (6 bases). Germline lookup yields CDR1 MRHNA and CDR2 SNTAGT. CDR3 length equals 15 residues. Trimming pared 3 bases from V and 11 bases from J, leaving 21 bases between. In nucleotides, the CDR3 is TGTGCCAGCAGTGAGGATTGGCCTAGCTTGGAGGGGCAGTATTTT. Translated, it gives CASSEDWPSLEGQYF.

This clonotype was counted ten times or more. This chain uses TRBV29-1 with TRBJ2-1; D gene unclear. Trimming stripped 5 bases from V and 7 bases from J, with 9 bases between. Germline CDR1 SQVTM, CDR2 ANQGSEA. The CDR3 is 11 amino acids. CDR3 bases: TGCAGCGTTAGTTTTAGGAATGAGCAGTTCTTC. Its protein product is CSVSFRNEQFF.

In its sample, this clonotype was seen many times. This CDR3 is CASSSRTGASTDNSPLHF. The CDR3 nucleotides are TGTGCCAGCAGCTCCAGGACAGGGGCATCTACCGATAATTCACCCCTCCACTTT. The chain joins TRBV7-2 to TRBJ1-6; TRBD1 agrees at 9 bases. Germline V gene sequence: CDR1 SGHTA, CDR2 FQGNSA. The CDR3 spans 18 residues. The J segment lost 5 bases and the V segment lost 4 bases, leaving 12 bases of the junction unmatched.

This clonotype occurred many times. This rearrangement joins TRBV4-3 to TRBJ1-5; no reliable D call. Germline V gene lookup returns CDR1 LGHNA and CDR2 YSLEER. With 0 bases removed from V and 5 bases from J, the gap between germline ends came to 14 bases. The CDR3 is 16 residues long. The CDR3 DNA reads TGCGCCAGCAGCCAAGACTTCAACAGAGCTGATCAGCCCCAGCATTTT. Amino acid sequence: CASSQDFNRADQPQHF.

This clonotype came up a few times. The J gene is TRBJ1-2, the V gene TRBV14; D ambiguous. Trimming shortened V by 1 base and J by 0 bases, and 12 bases separated the two germline ends. The CDR3 is 16 amino acids. Per the germline V gene, CDR1 is SGHDN and CDR2 is FVKESK. The CDR3 here is CASSQAINAANYGYTF. The CDR3 DNA sequence: TGTGCCAGCAGCCAAGCCATAAACGCAGCTAACTATGGCTACACCTTC.

This clonotype showed up just a few times. The chain employs TRBV29-1 and TRBJ2-1; D is possibly TRBD1 (6 bases). V was shortened by 5 bases and J by 3 bases, with 14 bases between the two germline ends. The CDR3 has 14 amino acids. The germline CDR1 and CDR2 sequences are SQVTM and ANQGSEA. The CDR3 bases are TGCAGCGTTCCATCCTACAGGGACTACAATGAGCAGTTCTTC. Encoded protein: CSVPSYRDYNEQFF.

This clonotype was detected only a few times. V gene TRBV28 combines with J gene TRBJ2-7; D is unclear. Trimming removed 3 bases at V and 5 bases at J, with 11 bases between. The CDR3 runs 13 residues. Germline V gene sequence: CDR1 MDHEN, CDR2 SYDVKM. The CDR3 loop reads CASSLNAANEQYF. The DNA for the CDR3 is TGTGCCAGCAGTTTGAATGCGGCCAACGAGCAGTACTTC.

In this sample, this clonotype turned up many times. This chain joins TRBV23-1 and TRBJ1-6; tentative D call: TRBD1 (6 bases). TRBV23-1 is noted as an ORF with a role that remains uncertain. This CDR3 has 20 amino acids. Between the trimmed V and J ends, which lost 2 bases and 0 bases, there was a span of 20 bases. CDR3 coding DNA: TGCGCCAGCAGTCAACAGAGGGGGGGCGGAGAGAGCTCCTATAATTCACCCCTCCACTTT. Protein sequence: CASSQQRGGGESSYNSPLHF.

V is TRBV28 and J is TRBJ1-2; 7 bases align to TRBD1. The CDR3 consists of 13 residues. Germline CDR1 and CDR2: MDHEN and SYDVKM. Trimming cost V 10 bases and J 3 bases; bases outside gene matches: 8. CDR3 amino acids: CATLLTGHYGYTF. The CDR3, as DNA: TGTGCCACCCTCCTGACAGGGCACTATGGCTACACCTTC.

This clonotype was counted only a few times. The genes are TRBV5-6 and TRBJ2-5; no clear D. The CDR3 covers 14 residues. CDR1 is SGHDT, CDR2 YYEEEE, per germline. The ends were cut back, 3 bases at V and 4 bases at J, with 13 bases in the middle. CDR3 in amino acids: CASSSDGWSETQYF. The CDR3 region has the DNA TGTGCCAGCAGCTCGGACGGGTGGTCAGAGACCCAGTACTTC.

This clonotype was seen only a few times. CDR3 nucleotide sequence: TGTGCCACCAAATCCCCTTTGGTTAGCGGGCCCACCAATGAGCAGTTCTTC. This sequence encodes CATKSPLVSGPTNEQFF. This chain uses TRBV7-2 with TRBJ2-1; 7 bases align to TRBD2. The CDR3 covers 17 residues. Germline assignment: CDR1 SGHTA and CDR2 FQGNSA. J gave up 6 bases and V 10 bases, and 21 bases lay outside the gene matches.

The rearrangement links TRBV11-3 to TRBJ2-2, with 9 positions matching TRBD2. This CDR3 has 14 amino acids. Germline V gene lookup returns CDR1 SGHNT and CDR2 YENEEA. V shed 2 bases and J 6 bases; nucleotides not matched to a gene: 1. This CDR3 reads CASSLTSGSGELFF. The CDR3 DNA reads TGTGCCAGCAGCTTAACTAGCGGGTCCGGGGAGCTGTTTTTT.

The chain employs TRBV5-1 and TRBJ2-7; D unresolved. Trimming removed 3 bases from V and 3 bases from J, with 16 bases in between. The length of the CDR3 is 15 residues. Germline assignment: CDR1 SGHRS and CDR2 YFSETQ. CDR3 bases: TGCGCCAGCAGCTCTGGAACGGTTGCGGTCTACGAGCAGTACTTC. It translates to CASSSGTVAVYEQYF.

This clonotype was picked up many times. The chain joins TRBV6-2 or TRBV6-3 to TRBJ2-1; the D gene is possibly TRBD2 (5 bases). Trimming removed 2 bases at V and 0 bases at J, with 11 bases between. Germline CDR1 reads MNHEY; CDR2 reads SVGEGT. This CDR3 spans 16 amino acids. CDR3 coding DNA: TGTGCCAGCAGTTACGGTCCGGGGAGCTCCTACAATGAGCAGTTCTTC. Translation: CASSYGPGSSYNEQFF.

This clonotype has a count of ten or more. The rearrangement joins TRBV28 to TRBJ2-1; perhaps TRBD1 as D (6 bases). The germline V gene encodes CDR1 MDHEN and CDR2 SYDVKM. V was pared by 7 bases and J by 8 bases, with 15 bases between. The CDR3 covers 13 residues. The CDR3 protein is CASTLPGTHEQFF. In DNA form, the CDR3 reads TGTGCCAGCACCCTCCCCGGGACACATGAGCAGTTCTTC.

This clonotype has at least ten counts. The chain has TRBV24-1 and TRBJ2-1; the match to TRBD1 covers 8 bases. Germline V gives CDR1 KGHDR, CDR2 SFDVKD. The ends lost 5 bases at V and 1 base at J; junction bases unmatched: 9. The CDR3 is 17 residues long. CDR3 coding DNA: TGTGCCACCAGTGTTGGTGCCGGGACAGGTTCCTACAATGAGCAGTTCTTC. This sequence encodes CATSVGAGTGSYNEQFF.

This clonotype was seen repeatedly, ten times or more. V is TRBV6-1 and J is TRBJ2-7, with 10 nucleotides matching TRBD2. V lost 7 bases, J lost 0 bases, and 9 bases stayed unmatched. CDR1 is MNHNS, CDR2 SASEGT, per germline. The CDR3 has 16 residues. The CDR3 DNA sequence: TGTGCCAGCACCCCGAGGACTAGCGGTAGCTCCTACGAGCAGTACTTC. The encoded protein is CASTPRTSGSSYEQYF.

V and J are TRBV3-1 and TRBJ2-3; 8 bases agree with TRBD1. This CDR3 has 15 amino acids. J lost 2 bases, V lost 4 bases, and 5 bases had no gene match. In germline, CDR1 is LGHDT, CDR2 YNNKEL (reference sequence). CDR3 amino acids: CASSPSDRVTDTQYF. The DNA for the CDR3 is TGTGCCAGCAGCCCTTCGGACAGGGTCACAGATACGCAGTATTTT.

This clonotype was picked up many times. The rearrangement joins TRBV7-3 to TRBJ2-3; D perhaps matches TRBD2 (6 bases). Germline lookup yields CDR1 SGHTA and CDR2 FQGTGA. This CDR3 is 15 amino acids long. V lost 3 bases and J 5 bases, leaving 15 bases between the germline ends. The CDR3 spells CASSFGVLSGDTQYF. The DNA of the CDR3 is TGTGCCAGCAGCTTCGGGGTCCTTAGCGGAGATACGCAGTATTTT.

The chain employs TRBV7-2 and TRBJ2-3; D call uncertain. With 0 bases removed from V and 2 bases from J, the gap between germline ends came to 9 bases. Germline V lookup: CDR1 SGHTA, CDR2 FQGNSA. The CDR3 contains 15 residues. This CDR3 is CASSLARQSTDTQYF. CDR3 nucleotide sequence: TGTGCCAGCAGCTTAGCGAGGCAGTCCACAGATACGCAGTATTTT.